The clone carrying this TCR beta chain was seen at least ten times. Its antigen is currently unknown. This sample is part of a study of T cell repertoires in cytomegalovirus infection. Study in general: Indicated by public TCR beta signatures were CMV infection and matching HLA type.

Germline V gene sequence: CDR1 SGHVS, CDR2 FNYEAQ. This CDR3 contains 15 residues. The ends were cut back, 1 base at V and 5 bases at J, with 14 bases in the middle. Using its own MiXCR run on the reads, TCRdb lists one record per CDR3 protein. Here the sample spans around 770,000 distinct CDR3 sequences, under 35% being singletons. The receptor's source is a human donor in good health (CMV status not recorded). Some clones in this sample may be carry-over from other donors' samples. The V gene is TRBV7-6, the J gene TRBJ1-2; no reliable D call. The sample here was cultured CD8+ T cells from PBMCs, taken from culture after CMV antigen stimulation. The CDR3 nucleotides are TGTGCCAGCAGCTTAGAGATCAACACGGTTTATGGCTACACCTTC. This translates into CASSLEINTVYGYTF.